Presented here are 9 T cell receptor beta chains from one specimen sequenced in a study of blood T cell repertoires in COVID-19. Generated by immunoSEQ multiplex PCR, the TCRdb table keeps only in-frame clones and is missing some. The table has approximately 140,000 clones, around 80% seen once. Sequences were obtained from PBMCs or T cells enriched from blood (not recorded which). The receptors were gathered from a man between 35 and 55 years old with acute COVID-19.

The rearrangement joins TRBV5-1 to TRBJ2-7, with D unresolved. Trimming stripped 4 bases from V and 2 bases from J, with 13 bases between. This CDR3 is 14 amino acids long. Germline V lookup: CDR1 SGHRS, CDR2 YFSETQ. CDR3 amino acids: CASSPHSPAYEQYF. In nucleotides, the CDR3 is TGCGCCAGCAGCCCCCATTCCCCAGCCTACGAGCAGTACTTC. Looking up the rest from reference TRBV5-1 and TRBJ2-7 gives the full variable domain: KAGVTQTPRYLIKTRGQQVTLSCSPISGHRSVSWYQQTPGQGLQFLFEYFSETQRNKGNFPGRFSGRQFSNSRSEMNVSTLELGDSALYLCASSPHSPAYEQYFGPGTRLTVT.

This clone appeared once. The chain combines TRBV24-1 with TRBJ1-5; 8 nucleotides agree with TRBD1. The CDR3 extends over 18 amino acids. CDR1 is KGHDR, CDR2 SFDVKD, per germline. With 7 bases clipped from V and 6 bases from J, the junction kept 19 bases outside the gene matches. CDR3: CATRDAIHQDRAGQPQHF. DNA for the CDR3: TGTGCCACCAGAGACGCCATACATCAGGACAGGGCAGGTCAGCCCCAGCATTTT.

This chain links TRBV28 with TRBJ1-5; unclear D gene. CDR3 length: 13 residues. V was cut by 2 bases and J by 7 bases, with 9 bases left in between. Germline V gene lookup returns CDR1 MDHEN and CDR2 SYDVKM. CDR3 protein: CASSLVKRQPQHF. CDR3 in DNA: TGTGCCAGCAGTTTAGTCAAGCGACAGCCCCAGCATTTT. Full variable domain (missing parts from reference TRBV28 and TRBJ1-5): DVKVTQSSRYLVKRTGEKVFLECVQDMDHENMFWYRQDPGLGLRLIYFSYDVKMKEKGDIPEGYSVSREKKERFSLILESASTNQTSMYLCASSLVKRQPQHFGDGTRLSIL.

J is TRBJ2-3 and V is TRBV7-3; D gene ambiguous. The germline CDR1 and CDR2 sequences are SGHTA and FQGTGA. Trimming removed 4 bases at V and 2 bases at J, with 7 bases between. The CDR3 covers 13 residues. CDR3 DNA: TGTGCCAGCAGCTCCCACACCACAGATACGCAGTATTTT. It translates to CASSSHTTDTQYF.

The chain links TRBV5-1 to TRBJ1-4; D might be TRBD1 (5 bases). Germline V gene lookup returns CDR1 SGHRS and CDR2 YFSETQ. The CDR3 totals 14 residues. Trimming stripped 2 bases from V and 5 bases from J, with 10 bases between. The CDR3 protein is CASSFQGANEKLFF. The DNA of the CDR3 is TGCGCCAGCAGCTTCCAGGGTGCAAATGAAAAACTGTTTTTT.

The V gene is TRBV11-3, the J gene TRBJ2-1, with 7 bases matching TRBD2. The CDR3 sequence is 16 residues long. Germline V CDR1 and CDR2: SGHNT, YENEEA. The V and J ends lost 1 base and 1 base, in that order; junction bases with no gene match: 4. CDR3 sequence (DNA): TGTGCCAGCAGCTTAGGTAGGGGACTATCCTACAATGAGCAGTTCTTC. Translated, it gives CASSLGRGLSYNEQFF.

The CDR3 here is CASRSTGVSTEAFF. DNA of the CDR3: TGTGCCAGTAGGTCGACAGGGGTGAGCACTGAAGCTTTCTTT. The chain employs TRBV19 and TRBJ1-1, with 8 bases identical to TRBD1. CDR1 and CDR2 from the germline V gene are LNHDA and SQIVND (reference sequence). CDR3 size: 14 residues. Trimming at V came to 6 bases and at J to 4 bases, leaving 7 bases not matched to a gene. Together with reference TRBV19 and TRBJ1-1, the CDR3 gives the full variable domain: DGGITQSPKYLFRKEGQNVTLSCEQNLNHDAMYWYRQDPGQGLRLIYYSQIVNDFQKGDIAEGYSVSREKKESFPLTVTSAQKNPTAFYLCASRSTGVSTEAFFGQGTRLTVV.

This chain joins TRBV6-2 or TRBV6-3 and TRBJ1-1; D ambiguous. In germline, CDR1 is MNHEY, CDR2 SVGEGT. The CDR3 has 13 residues. The ends were cut back, 4 bases at V and 1 base at J, with 7 bases in the middle. DNA for the CDR3: TGTGCCAGCAGTTTCGACTCGAACACTGAAGCTTTCTTT. This translates into CASSFDSNTEAFF.

The chain recombines TRBV25-1 with TRBJ2-5; D may be TRBD2 (6 bases). Germline V gene lookup returns CDR1 MGHDK and CDR2 SYGVNS. This CDR3 is 15 amino acids long. V was clipped by 0 bases and J by 4 bases, with 12 bases between them. CDR3: CASSEYGGDGETQYF. The CDR3 DNA reads as TGTGCCAGCAGTGAATACGGAGGGGATGGAGAGACCCAGTACTTC. The full variable domain, with the rest looked up from reference TRBV25-1 and TRBJ2-5, is EADIYQTPRYLVIGTGKKITLECSQTMGHDKMYWYQQDPGMELHLIHYSYGVNSTEKGDLSSESTVSRIRTEHFPLTLESARPSHTSQYLCASSEYGGDGETQYFGPGTRLLVL.